This TCR beta chain originates from a study of T cells after yellow fever vaccination. About the research overall: For low cell numbers, libraries were made with SMART-Seq v4 Ultra Low Input. Study findings and constraints: Contaminants from the bulk population, in the form of abundant clonotypes, could be found in FACS-sorted repertoires. CD4 and CD8 compartments shared a small share of clonotypes, likely from convergent recombination. Primary-vaccination clones mostly resurfaced post-booster (more than 95% CD4, more than 80% CD8).

Via MiXCR, TCRdb re-called the 5' RACE reads, giving one row per CDR3 protein. The sample carries roughly 330,000 distinct CDR3 sequences, 3% to 4.5% recorded once. The CDR3 length is 14 residues. Germline assignment: CDR1 SNHLY and CDR2 FYNNEI. Trimming at V came to 2 bases and at J to 5 bases, leaving 1 base not matched to a gene. This clonotype has more than one count but fewer than ten. Antigen specificity is unknown. This TCR was sampled from a man aged 18 to 35 who received the YFV17D yellow fever vaccine. The sample here was PBMCs, taken 5 days after the yellow fever booster vaccination. The V gene is TRBV2, the J gene TRBJ2-3, with 10 bases matching TRBD2. CDR3 bases: TGTGCCAGCAGTGAAAGGACTAGCGGAGATACGCAGTATTTT. Amino acids: CASSERTSGDTQYF.